A selection of T cell receptor beta chains follows, all from one sample in a study of tissue T cells after allogeneic stem cell transplantation. Profiled with immunoSEQ multiplex PCR; TCRdb holds only in-frame clones, not every one. The sample carries about 10,000 clones, under 80% recorded once. The input for sequencing was tissue from the stomach, taken at autopsy. These receptors were obtained from a male donor older than 55 with lung cancer. The CDR3 runs from the conserved cysteine through the conserved F or W. The D gene is left open where the match is weak. Only some rows state a clone size, as once, few, many or a class for expanded clones.

j_call d_call v_call clone_size cdr3_aa cdr3_nt
TRBJ2-7 - TRBV7-9 few CASSLEVEEQYF TGTGCCAGCAGCTTAGAGGTAGAAGAGCAGTACTTC
TRBJ2-5 TRBD1 TRBV9 - CASGETGEWVETQYF TGTGCCAGCGGGGAGACAGGGGAGTGGGTGGAGACCCAGTACTTC
TRBJ2-2 - TRBV28 - CASSLGVNTGELFF TGTGCCAGCAGTTTAGGGGTGAACACCGGGGAGCTGTTTTTT
TRBJ2-3 - TRBV24-1 few CATSPGSGTDTQYF TGTGCCACCAGTCCAGGTAGCGGCACAGATACGCAGTATTTT
TRBJ2-3 TRBD1 TRBV5-6 once CASSSGQVRGDTQYF TGTGCCAGCAGCTCGGGACAGGTACGGGGAGATACGCAGTATTTT
TRBJ1-1 - TRBV10-3 - CAISGRQGYTEAFF TGTGCCATCAGTGGGAGGCAGGGGTACACTGAAGCTTTCTTT
TRBJ2-7 TRBD2 TRBV5-1 - CASSPSGGGYEQYF TGCGCCAGCAGCCCCTCGGGGGGTGGGTACGAGCAGTACTTC
TRBJ1-6 - TRBV11-2 - CASSLIGDSPLHF TGTGCCAGCAGCTTAATCGGGGATTCACCCCTCCACTTT
TRBJ1-1 - TRBV4-3 - CASSPNPTGGTEAFF TGCGCCAGCAGCCCCAATCCAACGGGGGGGACTGAAGCTTTCTTT
TRBJ2-3 - TRBV18 - CASTSTDTQYF TGTGCCAGCACAAGCACAGATACGCAGTATTTT
TRBJ2-7 - TRBV5-1 - CASSLSGPGTYEQYF TGCGCCAGCAGCTTGTCAGGGCCAGGGACATACGAGCAGTACTTC
TRBJ1-5 - TRBV7-2 - CASSVRGNQPQHF TGTGCCAGCAGCGTAAGGGGGAATCAGCCCCAGCATTTT
TRBJ2-4 TRBD1 TRBV5-1 - CASSAGTGLYIQYF TGCGCCAGCAGCGCCGGGACAGGGTTATACATTCAGTACTTC
TRBJ2-2 - TRBV6-5 - CASSTSQGYTGELFF TGTGCCAGCAGTACTTCACAGGGATACACCGGGGAGCTGTTTTTT
TRBJ2-7 - TRBV9 few CASSPGVTGVTYEQYF TGTGCCAGCAGCCCCGGGGTAACAGGTGTAACCTACGAGCAGTACTTC
TRBJ1-5 - TRBV5-1 once CASSLVDGGPQHF TGCGCCAGCAGCTTGGTAGACGGTGGGCCCCAGCATTTT
TRBJ1-4 - TRBV11-2 - CASSSPDGMTGEKLFF TGTGCCAGCAGCTCCCCGGACGGAATGACGGGCGAAAAACTGTTTTTT
TRBJ2-5 TRBD2 TRBV11-3 few CASSKGLAGRETQYF TGTGCCAGCAGTAAAGGACTAGCGGGAAGAGAGACCCAGTACTTC
TRBJ2-1 TRBD1 TRBV24-1 - CATSDPGQAYNEQFF TGTGCCACCAGTGATCCGGGACAGGCATACAATGAGCAGTTCTTC
TRBJ1-2 - TRBV15 - CATSRDTGLGYGYTF TGTGCCACCAGCAGAGATACTGGACTTGGTTATGGCTACACCTTC
TRBJ1-2 - TRBV5-5 - CASSLGVEGTNYGYTF TGTGCCAGCAGCTTGGGTGTGGAGGGAACTAACTATGGCTACACCTTC
TRBJ2-1 TRBD1 TRBV20-1 - CSRNRGNEQFF TGCAGTCGGAACAGGGGCAATGAGCAGTTCTTC
TRBJ1-1 - TRBV7-3 - CASSLTVEANTEAFF TGTGCCAGCAGCTTAACCGTGGAGGCGAACACTGAAGCTTTCTTT
TRBJ1-1 - TRBV7-9 large CASSLGGNRDTEAFF TGTGCCAGCAGCTTGGGGGGGAACAGGGACACTGAAGCTTTCTTT
TRBJ2-1 - TRBV4-1 - CASSQGGNRDNEQFF TGCGCCAGCAGCCAAGGGGGAAACCGTGACAATGAGCAGTTCTTC
TRBJ2-7 - TRBV14 - CASSQGLGSYEQYF TGTGCCAGCAGCCAAGGTCTGGGATCCTACGAGCAGTACTTC
TRBJ1-5 - TRBV5-5 - CASSLDGQTRRPQHF TGTGCCAGCAGCTTGGATGGGCAGACCCGCCGGCCCCAGCATTTT
TRBJ2-3 - TRBV10-3 - CAISQPGSTDTQYF TGTGCCATCAGCCAGCCGGGCAGCACAGATACGCAGTATTTT
TRBJ1-6 - TRBV28 medium-sized CASSSYSPLHF TGTGCCAGCAGTTCCTATTCACCCCTCCACTTT
TRBJ2-7 TRBD1 TRBV9 - CASSWTGDSGEQYF TGTGCCAGCAGCTGGACAGGGGATTCGGGCGAGCAGTACTTC
TRBJ2-7 - TRBV6-1 - CASSDGTTYEQYF TGTGCCAGCAGTGACGGGACCACCTACGAGCAGTACTTC
TRBJ1-2 - TRBV5-4 - CASSLARGEGYGYTF TGTGCCAGCAGCTTGGCCCGGGGGGAGGGCTATGGCTACACCTTC
TRBJ2-7 TRBD1 TRBV10-2 - CAAGEGQAAYEQYF TGCGCCGCGGGTGAGGGACAGGCGGCCTACGAGCAGTACTTC
TRBJ1-5 TRBD1 TRBV2 - CASNPGGGSNQPQHF TGTGCCAGCAACCCAGGGGGCGGCAGCAATCAGCCCCAGCATTTT
TRBJ1-5 TRBD1 TRBV5-6 - CASSRQGPNQPQHF TGTGCCAGCAGCCGACAGGGCCCTAATCAGCCCCAGCATTTT
TRBJ2-2 - TRBV14 - CASSQYSPGELFF TGTGCCAGCAGCCAATACAGTCCCGGGGAGCTGTTTTTT
TRBJ2-2 TRBD2 TRBV11-1 - CASSQGLAQTGELFF TGTGCCAGCAGCCAGGGACTAGCGCAAACCGGGGAGCTGTTTTTT
TRBJ2-5 - TRBV19 - CASSSIVGFETQYF TGTGCCAGTAGTAGTATAGTGGGGTTTGAGACCCAGTACTTC
TRBJ2-3 - TRBV6-2/TRBV6-3 - CASSHPVSTDTQYF TGTGCCAGCAGTCATCCCGTTAGCACAGATACGCAGTATTTT
TRBJ1-2 - TRBV6-2/TRBV6-3 - CASSWGPGGYTF TGTGCCAGCAGTTGGGGCCCAGGTGGCTACACCTTC
TRBJ2-2 - TRBV18 - CASSLQDGGNTGELFF TGTGCCAGCTCACTGCAGGACGGAGGAAACACCGGGGAGCTGTTTTTT
TRBJ2-5 - TRBV6-5 - CASSYVRGGETQYF TGTGCCAGCAGTTACGTGCGGGGTGGCGAGACCCAGTACTTC
TRBJ2-2 - TRBV7-3 - CASSVDSGNTGELFF TGTGCCAGCAGCGTGGACAGTGGGAACACCGGGGAGCTGTTTTTT
TRBJ2-7 - TRBV4-1 - CASSQDFQGTAYEQYF TGCGCCAGCAGCCAAGACTTCCAGGGGACTGCCTACGAGCAGTACTTC
TRBJ2-1 TRBD1 TRBV4-3 - CASSQGERQGVNEQFF TGCGCCAGCAGCCAAGGGGAGAGACAGGGAGTTAATGAGCAGTTCTTC
TRBJ2-7 TRBD2 TRBV6-5 - CASSYPSGRVHEQYF TGTGCCAGCAGTTACCCTAGCGGGAGAGTTCACGAGCAGTACTTC
TRBJ1-1 - TRBV7-2 few CASSLAPPQEAFF TGTGCCAGCAGCTTAGCCCCACCTCAAGAAGCTTTCTTT
TRBJ2-2 - TRBV6-5 - CASSYNEGAGELFF TGTGCCAGCAGTTACAACGAGGGGGCCGGGGAGCTGTTTTTT
TRBJ1-2 TRBD1 TRBV5-4 - CASSSERGQGGYGYTF TGTGCCAGCAGCTCCGAAAGAGGACAGGGTGGCTATGGCTACACCTTC
TRBJ1-2 TRBD1 TRBV28 - CASRGQEYGYTF TGTGCCAGCAGGGGACAGGAATATGGCTACACCTTC
TRBJ2-2 TRBD2 TRBV7-2 few CASSLVGTSASTGELFF TGTGCCAGCAGCCTCGTAGGGACTAGCGCCTCCACCGGGGAGCTGTTTTTT